The 18 T cell receptor beta chains in this list originate from one sample, sequenced in a study of T cell repertoires in cytomegalovirus infection. TCRdb recomputed calls from the reads with MiXCR, one row per CDR3 protein. The sample includes 150,000 to 180,000 distinct CDR3 sequences, 23% seen only once; the top ten take 10% to 11%. Sequenced: PBMCs. The receptors were sampled from a human donor in good health (CMV status not recorded). Some clones in this sample may be carry-over from other donors' samples.

This clonotype has just a few counts. CDR3 nucleotide sequence: TGTGCCAGCAGTCCACTACAGGGACCCGAGCAGTACTTC. Protein sequence: CASSPLQGPEQYF. The chain carries TRBV27 and TRBJ2-7, with a tentative D call TRBD1 (6 bases). CDR3 size: 13 residues. V dropped 5 bases and J dropped 6 bases, with 14 bases sitting between them. The germline V gene encodes CDR1 MNHEY and CDR2 SMNVEV (reference sequence).

About this clonotype: This may be a read error: a much more frequent sequence differs by one nucleotide. The chain is built from TRBV2 and TRBJ2-2, with 7 nucleotides matching TRBD2. This CDR3 is built from 15 residues. Germline V gives CDR1 SNHLY, CDR2 FYNNEI. Losses at the gene ends were 0 bases for V and 7 bases for J; bases not matched to a gene: 5. The CDR3 DNA reads TGTGCCAGCAGTGAAGCGCGGGGGACGCGCGGGGAGCTGTTTTTT. It is translated as CASSEARGTRGELFF.

This clonotype appeared a few times. The V call is TRBV11-2, the J call TRBJ2-2; 7 bases align to TRBD1. This CDR3 has 17 amino acids. With 5 bases clipped from V and 0 bases from J, the junction kept 9 bases outside the gene matches. Germline V gene lookup returns CDR1 SGHAT and CDR2 FQNNGV. The CDR3 DNA reads TGTGCCAGCAGCCTAGGGGCCGGGACAGCGAACACCGGGGAGCTGTTTTTT. This gives the protein CASSLGAGTANTGELFF.

This clonotype came up once. One end of the junction fails to match germline, which may point to a read error. The chain has TRBV20-1 and TRBJ2-3; D ambiguous. This CDR3 spans 13 amino acids. The germline V gene encodes CDR1 DFQATT and CDR2 SNEGSKA (reference sequence). Here the CDR3 reads CSARELYTETQYF. CDR3 sequence (DNA): TGCAGTGCTAGAGAACTCTACACAGAAACGCAGTATTTT.

By share, this clonotype counts as medium-sized. V is TRBV7-6 and J is TRBJ1-1; 8 bases align to TRBD1. Trimming cost V 3 bases and J 8 bases; bases outside gene matches: 2. The CDR3 is made up of 12 amino acids. Germline CDR1 and CDR2: SGHVS and FNYEAQ. This CDR3 is CASSFRTGEAFF. The CDR3 nucleotides read TGTGCCAGCAGCTTTAGGACAGGGGAAGCTTTCTTT.

This clonotype was seen a few times. The chain is built from TRBV28 and TRBJ1-2; D is possibly TRBD1 (6 bases). Germline CDR1 and CDR2: MDHEN and SYDVKM. The germline V and J ends were trimmed by 8 bases and 7 bases, with 14 bases remaining between them. The CDR3 runs 12 residues. CDR3 bases: TGTGCCAGCCGGGGGCAGCCCTCTGGCTACACCTTC. Protein product: CASRGQPSGYTF.

This clonotype was counted a few times. The chain employs TRBV9 and TRBJ2-5; 12 positions match TRBD1. The V gene's germline CDR1 is SGDLS and CDR2 YYNGEE. Trimming at V came to 3 bases and at J to 2 bases, leaving 8 bases not matched to a gene. The CDR3 contains 17 residues. Here the CDR3 DNA reads TGTGCCAGCAGCGGGGGACAGGGGGCTCTCCTACAAGAGACCCAGTACTTC. Translating gives CASSGGQGALLQETQYF.

The J gene is TRBJ2-4, the V gene TRBV20-1; 8 bases match TRBD1. The V and J ends lost 0 bases and 6 bases, in that order; junction bases with no gene match: 4. The CDR3 has 14 amino acids. Germline V gene lookup returns CDR1 DFQATT and CDR2 SNEGSKA (reference sequence). The CDR3 here is CSARDRQGSNIQYF. The CDR3, as DNA: TGCAGTGCTAGAGATCGACAGGGGTCAAACATTCAGTACTTC.

This clonotype has only a few counts. This may arise from a read error, as a much more abundant clone is one base away. The chain has TRBV7-6 and TRBJ2-7; weak D call: TRBD1 (5 bases). Germline CDR1 is SGHVS and CDR2 is FNYEAQ. V lost 4 bases and J lost 0, with 13 bases in between. This CDR3 region has 15 residues. CDR3 DNA sequence: TGTGCCAGCAGCTCGCAGGGTGTCGGCTCCTACGAGCAGTACTTC. Protein: CASSSQGVGSYEQYF. Variable domain in full (rest from reference TRBV7-6 and TRBJ2-7): GAGVSQSPRYKVTKRGQDVALRCDPISGHVSLYWYRQALGQGPEFLTYFNYEAQQDKSGLPNDRFSAERPEGSISTLTIQRTEQRDSAMYRCASSSQGVGSYEQYFGPGTRLTVT.

The sample holds many counts of this clonotype. This chain connects TRBV7-6 to TRBJ1-3; no firm D call. There are 17 residues in the CDR3. V was shortened by 4 bases and J by 5 bases, with 21 bases between the two germline ends. Germline V lookup: CDR1 SGHVS, CDR2 FNYEAQ. CDR3 in DNA: TGTGCCAGCAGCTCCCCTTACGGAAGGCAGGAAAGAAACACCATATATTTT. It codes for CASSSPYGRQERNTIYF.

There are many counts of this clonotype. The gene calls are TRBV7-2 and TRBJ1-6; D remains ambiguous. The germline V and J ends were trimmed by 5 bases and 13 bases, with 15 bases remaining between them. Germline V lookup: CDR1 SGHTA, CDR2 FQGNSA. CDR3 length equals 13 residues. The CDR3 DNA is TGTGCCAGCAGCGTAGTTCAAGGGAGGCCCCTCCACTTT. Protein product: CASSVVQGRPLHF.

This clonotype was seen a few times. The chain employs TRBV18 and TRBJ1-1; 9 bases line up with TRBD1. V lost 3 bases and J lost 3; bases outside the gene matches: 5. The CDR3 totals 15 residues. Germline lookup yields CDR1 KGHSH and CDR2 LQKENI. CDR3 DNA sequence: TGTGCCAGCTCACCGCGACAGGGGGTGGACACTGAAGCTTTCTTT. It specifies CASSPRQGVDTEAFF.

This clonotype was seen many times. The CDR3 DNA reads TGTGCCAGCAGCTCGGACAGGGCCCAGCCCCAGCATTTT. The encoded protein is CASSSDRAQPQHF. V usage is TRBV7-2 and J usage is TRBJ1-5; TRBD1 aligns across 8 bases. The V and J ends lost 4 bases and 7 bases, in that order; junction bases with no gene match: 3. CDR3 size: 13 residues. Germline loops: CDR1 SGHTA, CDR2 FQGNSA.

This chain joins TRBV5-1 and TRBJ2-1, with a tentative D call TRBD1 (5 bases). This CDR3 is 15 amino acids long. V dropped 1 base and J dropped 0 bases, with 8 bases sitting between them. The germline gives CDR1 SGHRS, CDR2 YFSETQ. The CDR3 spells CASSLTGSSYNEQFF. The CDR3 DNA reads TGCGCCAGCAGCTTGACAGGTTCCTCCTACAATGAGCAGTTCTTC. The full variable domain, rest sourced from reference TRBV5-1 and TRBJ2-1, is KAGVTQTPRYLIKTRGQQVTLSCSPISGHRSVSWYQQTPGQGLQFLFEYFSETQRNKGNFPGRFSGRQFSNSRSEMNVSTLELGDSALYLCASSLTGSSYNEQFFGPGTRLTVL.

A few counts support this clonotype. The chain joins TRBV2 to TRBJ1-3, with D uncertain. Germline assignment: CDR1 SNHLY and CDR2 FYNNEI. The CDR3 is 14 residues long. V lost 4 bases and J lost 2, with 9 bases in between. CDR3 in amino acids: CASSAEGPGNTIYF. CDR3 DNA: TGTGCCAGCAGTGCCGAAGGGCCTGGAAACACCATATATTTT.

The chain links TRBV7-2 to TRBJ2-3; 9 bases match TRBD1. V dropped 1 base and J dropped 7; count of bases not matched to a gene: 6. Germline V gene sequence: CDR1 SGHTA, CDR2 FQGNSA. The CDR3 sequence is 15 residues long. CDR3 loop: CASSLEQGALNTQYF. Here the CDR3 DNA reads TGTGCCAGCAGCTTAGAACAGGGGGCACTTAATACGCAGTATTTT.

Ten or more counts support this clonotype. Its ends do not fully match the called genes, so a read error is possible. The gene calls are TRBV7-7 and TRBJ2-2; D gene unclear. Germline V CDR1 and CDR2: SSHAT, FNYEAQ (reference sequence). The CDR3 sequence is 13 residues long. CDR3 in DNA: TGTGCTAGCAGCTTATCCGACACCGGGGAGCTGTTTTTT. The encoded protein is CASSLSDTGELFF. Complete variable domain (other parts from reference TRBV7-7 and TRBJ2-2): GAGVSQSPRYKVTKRGQDVTLRCDPISSHATLYWYQQALGQGPEFLTYFNYEAQPDKSGLPSDRFSAERPEGSISTLTIQRTEQRDSAMYRCASSLSDTGELFFGEGSRLTVL.

V usage is TRBV7-2 and J usage is TRBJ2-5; no clear D. The V gene lost 7 bases and the J gene lost 1 base, with 10 bases spanning the gap. Germline CDR1 is SGHTA and CDR2 is FQGNSA. CDR3 length equals 13 residues. As DNA, the CDR3 is TGTGCCAGCAAACCGGGTATCCAAGAGACCCAGTACTTC. It yields the protein CASKPGIQETQYF.